The T cell receptor (beta chain) under discussion was sequenced for a study of T cell responses to AZD1222 COVID-19 vaccine (dated by TCRdb to about 2021). With respect to the entire study: Because spike-specific TCR depth and breadth did not differ between the two schedules, AZD1222 recipients who got a second dose at roughly 4 weeks were pooled with those who got a second dose at roughly 12 weeks. Trial participants were enrolled by age into 18-55, 56-69 and 70-plus year subgroups, with 148, 28 and 57 TCR-sequenced participants respectively. A total of 233 trial participants underwent TCR sequencing, of whom 200 to 220 had received two doses of AZD1222 and roughly 26 had received two doses of the MenACWY control vaccine. General study outcomes and caveats: Conclusions about previously exposed vaccinees are limited, since just 5 or 6 AZD1222 recipients were seropositive for SARS-CoV-2 at baseline. CD4 TCRs associated with the vaccine covered the entire spike protein, and the dominant responses were in regions 160-218 and 743-854. No day 14 peak-response samples were available, so repertoires were characterized only after the peak T cell response. After two AZD1222 doses, both the breadth and the depth of spike-specific TCRs were significantly higher than at day 0 and than in MenACWY recipients. Participants were mostly white British, with more females than males. The authors suggested clonal diversity may have been underestimated. In the small 56-69-year group, the increase in depth fell short of significance, most likely because of low power. Epitopes outside the regions mutated in the B.1.351 and B.1.1.7 variants were reportedly recognized by nearly half of the unique spike-specific TCRs.

Comment on this clone: Its antigen is currently not known. Base-call qualities are not available, and no considerably larger clone is one nucleotide away.

The CDR3 regions of human TCRbeta chains were analyzed by immunosequencing. The authors' analysis ran thus. Repertoire TCRs were matched against a reference library of SARS-CoV-2-specific TCRs generated with the MIRA antigen-specificity platform. Breadth was defined as the fraction of unique TCRs that were SARS-CoV-2-associated. Depth was defined as the fraction of total T cells that were SARS-CoV-2-associated. Using the MIRA data, each spike-specific TCR was assigned both to the spike region to which the TCR was reactive and to a CD4 or CD8 class. Log10-transformed breadth and depth values were compared by one-way ANOVA with Sidak's multiple comparisons tests. The table comes from immuneACCESS by way of TCRdb, which keeps in-frame sequences with V and J called. Part of the clones is missing from these tables; in studies checked, under half for an unresolved V gene and the rest for unknown reasons. V, J and clone size are those of that table, while D and trimming were read from the DNA. This sample is represented by 150,000 to 200,000 clones; roughly 92% of them were singletons. The biggest ten clones account for about 0.6% of the sample.

Unmatched junction bases come to 5, with V trimmed by 0 bases and J by 3 bases. The CDR3 numbers 16 residues from cysteine through phenylalanine. Only the CDR3 region is kept as DNA, spanning 48 bases read in frame from base 1. CDR1 GTSNPN and CDR2 SVGIG are derived from the germline V gene (reference sequence). The time point label for this specimen denotes: baseline before first vaccination. Samples from vaccinated people were obtained from the UK trials COV001 and COV002, which included a single-blind randomized controlled phase 2/3 trial of AZD1222 (ChAdOx1 nCoV-19) in healthy adults. For TCRbeta chain sequencing, PBMC samples from trial participants were taken at day 0 and at day 28 after the second dose.

Rearrangement joined TRBV30 to TRBJ2-1, and TRBD2 aligns with 10 junction nucleotides. This receptor was taken from an adult in good health. The material sequenced was peripheral blood, taken on day 0 of AZD1222 vaccination. The nucleotide sequence is given as TGTGCCTGGAGTGTCAGCGGGAGGGGGGGCTACAATGAGCAGTTCTTC. Translated, this is CAWSVSGRGGYNEQFF.